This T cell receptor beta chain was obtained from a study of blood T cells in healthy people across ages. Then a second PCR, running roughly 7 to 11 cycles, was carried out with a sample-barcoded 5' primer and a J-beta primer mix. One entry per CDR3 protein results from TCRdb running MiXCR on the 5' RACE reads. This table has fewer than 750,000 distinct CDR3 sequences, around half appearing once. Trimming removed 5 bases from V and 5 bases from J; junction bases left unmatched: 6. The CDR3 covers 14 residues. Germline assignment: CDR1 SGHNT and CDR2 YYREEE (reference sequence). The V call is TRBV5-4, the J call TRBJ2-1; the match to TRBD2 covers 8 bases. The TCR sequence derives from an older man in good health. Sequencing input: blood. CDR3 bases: TGTGCCAGCAGAGTGAGCGGGGGAAACAATGAGCAGTTCTTC. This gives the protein CASRVSGGNNEQFF.